This TCR beta chain appears in the sequencing data of a study of T cells in Graves' hyperthyroidism and ophthalmopathy. Patients having uncontrolled infection, another autoimmune disease, pregnancy or lactation were not included. The CDR3 regions of TCR beta were amplified from RNA transcripts. The study used the HTBI primer set for a first-round RT-PCR of the TCR CDR3. TCRdb reprocessed the multiplex PCR reads via MiXCR and lists one record per CDR3 protein. The table has under 400,000 distinct CDR3 sequences, roughly 17% seen once. Germline lookup yields CDR1 MNHNS and CDR2 SASEGT. V lost 2 bases to trimming and J lost 3 bases, with 14 bases between them. This CDR3 comprises 16 residues. This clonotype has more than one count but fewer than ten.

Input material: blood. This TCR derives from a man aged 25 to 45 with Graves' hyperthyroidism. The V call is TRBV6-1, the J call TRBJ1-5, with D tentatively TRBD1 (6 bases). CDR3 nucleotide sequence: TGTGCCAGCAGTGAATTTAGGGGGAATCACAATCAGCCCCAGCATTTT. Protein sequence: CASSEFRGNHNQPQHF.